This T cell receptor beta chain was identified during a study of cytomegalovirus exposure and HLA in healthy donors. The V end lost 6 bases, the J end lost 8 bases, and 18 bases lay between the germline ends. This CDR3 is 14 amino acids long. CDR1 MNHEY and CDR2 SVGAGI come from the germline V gene. Findings and caveats of the study: A list of approximately 160 TCR beta chains associated with cytomegalovirus was given.

This PCR relied on a set of 60 Vbeta primers and 13 Jbeta primers. Produced via immunoSEQ multiplex PCR; TCRdb's table is partial and in-frame only. Found here are roughly 97,000 clones, approximately 80% of them singletons; the top ten hold roughly 1.8%. This clone was observed a single time. Its specificity is unknown. The gene calls are TRBV6-5 and TRBJ2-3; D may be TRBD2 (6 bases). Sequenced sample: PBMCs. The sequence was obtained from a woman in her thirties or forties in good health and CMV-seronegative. The DNA of the CDR3 is TGTGCCAGCAGAGGGGAGGTCCGAGGAGCTACGCAGTATTTT. It translates to CASRGEVRGATQYF.